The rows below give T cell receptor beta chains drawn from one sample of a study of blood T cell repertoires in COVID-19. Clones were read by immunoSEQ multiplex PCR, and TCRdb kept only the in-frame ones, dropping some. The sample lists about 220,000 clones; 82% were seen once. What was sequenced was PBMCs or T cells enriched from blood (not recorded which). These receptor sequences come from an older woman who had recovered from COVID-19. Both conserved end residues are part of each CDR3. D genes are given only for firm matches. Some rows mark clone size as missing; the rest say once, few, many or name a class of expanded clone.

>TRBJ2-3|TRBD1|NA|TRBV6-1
CASSGPGQGDFDTDTQYF
TGTGCCAGCAGTGGACCGGGACAGGGGGATTTTGACACAGATACGCAGTATTTT
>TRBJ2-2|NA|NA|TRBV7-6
CASRTTLNTGELFF
TGTGCCAGCAGGACGACTCTGAACACCGGGGAGCTGTTTTTT
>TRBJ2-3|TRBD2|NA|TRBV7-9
CASSLDWTSGTDTQYF
TGTGCCAGCAGCTTAGATTGGACTAGCGGCACAGATACGCAGTATTTT
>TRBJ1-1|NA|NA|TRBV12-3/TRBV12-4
CASSFASGAFF
TGTGCCAGCAGTTTTGCCAGCGGAGCTTTCTTT
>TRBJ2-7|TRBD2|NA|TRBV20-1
CSASTTSGGSSYEQYF
TGCAGTGCTAGTACGACTAGCGGGGGGAGCTCCTACGAGCAGTACTTC
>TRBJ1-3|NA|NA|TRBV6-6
CASSRQQGLGSGNTIYF
TGTGCCAGCAGTCGACAACAGGGTCTGGGCTCTGGAAACACCATATATTTT
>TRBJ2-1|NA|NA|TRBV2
CASSEVGWQGNEQFF
TGTGCCAGCAGTGAAGTGGGATGGCAGGGCAATGAGCAGTTCTTC
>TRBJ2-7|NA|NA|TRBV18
CASSRAAGSGLEQYF
TGTGCCAGCTCAAGGGCGGCGGGCTCGGGCCTCGAGCAGTACTTC
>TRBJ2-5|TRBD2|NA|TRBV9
CASSSRAGEETQYF
TGTGCCAGCAGCTCACGAGCGGGGGAAGAGACCCAGTACTTC
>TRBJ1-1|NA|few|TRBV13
CASSLRGRDTEAFF
TGTGCCAGCAGTCTAAGAGGCAGGGACACTGAAGCTTTCTTT
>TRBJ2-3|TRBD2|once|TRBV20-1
CSASYGLAGGGTDTQYF
TGCAGTGCTAGTTACGGACTAGCGGGGGGAGGCACAGATACGCAGTATTTT
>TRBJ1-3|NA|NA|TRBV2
CASSENRALGNTIYF
TGTGCCAGCAGCGAAAACAGGGCGTTAGGAAACACCATATATTTT
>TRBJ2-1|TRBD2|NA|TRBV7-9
CASSSGLLYNEQFF
TGTGCCAGCAGTTCGGGACTATTATACAATGAGCAGTTCTTC
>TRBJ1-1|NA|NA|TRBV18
CASSLSTGVNTEAFF
TGTGCCAGCTCATTAAGCACGGGAGTGAACACTGAAGCTTTCTTT
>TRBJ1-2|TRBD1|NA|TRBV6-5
CASSPGTGVNGYTF
TGTGCCAGCAGTCCCGGGACAGGGGTAAATGGCTACACCTTC
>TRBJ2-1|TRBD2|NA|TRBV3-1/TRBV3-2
CASSQDSGTNNEQFF
TGTGCCAGCAGCCAAGATAGCGGGACAAACAATGAGCAGTTCTTC
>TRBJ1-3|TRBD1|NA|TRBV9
CASSVGDSGNTIYF
TGTGCCAGCAGCGTAGGGGACAGTGGAAACACCATATATTTT
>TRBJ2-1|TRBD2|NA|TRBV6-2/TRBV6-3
CASSTWSERGGSYNEQFF
TGTGCCAGCAGCACTTGGAGCGAGCGGGGGGGCTCCTACAATGAGCAGTTCTTC
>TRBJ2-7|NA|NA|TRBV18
CASSPVMRDEQYF
TGTGCCAGCTCACCAGTAATGAGGGACGAGCAGTACTTC
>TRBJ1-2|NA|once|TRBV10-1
CASSEKRDYGYTF
TGCGCCAGCAGTGAGAAGAGAGACTATGGCTACACCTTC
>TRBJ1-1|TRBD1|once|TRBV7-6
CASSLRQGDTEAFF
TGTGCCAGCAGCCTCAGACAGGGGGACACTGAAGCTTTCTTT
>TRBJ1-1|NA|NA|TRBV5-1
CASSLGTSFTEAFF
TGCGCCAGCAGCTTGGGCACTTCCTTCACTGAAGCTTTCTTT
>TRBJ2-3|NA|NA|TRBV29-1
CSVEGGGGSTDTQYF
TGCAGCGTTGAAGGCGGCGGAGGGAGCACAGATACGCAGTATTTT
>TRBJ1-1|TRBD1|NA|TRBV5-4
CASSEPLGTGGAEAFF
TGTGCCAGCAGCGAACCCTTGGGGACAGGGGGCGCTGAAGCTTTCTTT
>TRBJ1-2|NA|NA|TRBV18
CASSPEAYGYTF
TGTGCCAGCTCACCGGAGGCGTATGGCTACACCTTC
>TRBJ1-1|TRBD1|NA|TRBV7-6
CASSVMDRAAEAFF
TGTGCCAGCAGCGTTATGGACAGGGCGGCTGAAGCTTTCTTT
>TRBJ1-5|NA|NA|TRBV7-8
CASSLGGTTNQPQHF
TGTGCCAGCAGCTTAGGAGGGACAACCAATCAGCCCCAGCATTTT
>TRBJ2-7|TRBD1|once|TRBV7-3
CASSLQGTGVYEQYF
TGTGCCAGCAGCCTCCAGGGGACAGGGGTATACGAGCAGTACTTC
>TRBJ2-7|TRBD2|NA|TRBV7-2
CASSFGLAREQYF
TGTGCCAGCAGCTTCGGACTAGCTAGAGAGCAGTACTTC
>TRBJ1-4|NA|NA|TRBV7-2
CASSYPGTSNEKLFF
TGTGCCAGCAGCTACCCGGGGACTTCTAATGAAAAACTGTTTTTT
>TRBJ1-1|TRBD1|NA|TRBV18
CASSPPGQGNTEAFF
TGTGCCAGCTCACCACCGGGACAGGGGAACACTGAAGCTTTCTTT
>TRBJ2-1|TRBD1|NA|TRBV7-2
CASSTAGTGGYNEQFF
TGTGCCAGCAGCACAGCCGGGACAGGGGGTTACAATGAGCAGTTCTTC
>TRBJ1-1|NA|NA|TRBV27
CASSLVNMNTEAFF
TGTGCCAGCAGTTTAGTAAACATGAACACTGAAGCTTTCTTT
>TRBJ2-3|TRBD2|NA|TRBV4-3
CASSARLAGSTDTQYF
TGCGCCAGCAGCGCCCGACTAGCGGGTAGCACAGATACGCAGTATTTT
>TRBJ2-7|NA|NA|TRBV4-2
CASSQARGSYEQYF
TGTGCCAGCAGCCAAGCCCGGGGGAGCTACGAGCAGTACTTC
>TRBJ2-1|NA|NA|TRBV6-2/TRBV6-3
CASSSLASQTNEQFF
TGTGCCAGCAGTTCCCTAGCCTCCCAAACTAATGAGCAGTTCTTC